This is a list of T cell receptor beta chains from one sample in a study of human T cells and chemical hapten exposure. TCRdb recomputed calls from the RACE reads with MiXCR, one row per CDR3 protein. The sample holds 85,000 to 100,000 distinct CDR3 sequences, around 12% seen once. This material consisted of whole blood, taken in connection with sensitization to the hapten diphenylcyclopropenone (DPC). All receptors come from a woman in her thirties or forties with alopecia areata. Some clones in this sample may be carry-over from other donors' samples. Both conserved end residues are trimmed from each CDR3. A D gene is named only where the DNA matches it firmly. Only part of the rows carry a size: once, few, many, or a class if the clone is expanded.

CDR3 protein | J gene | D gene | V gene | clone size
ASSLDRQETQY | TRBJ2-5 | . | TRBV12-3/TRBV12-4 | .
ASSSNQGKYEQY | TRBJ2-7 | . | TRBV7-2 | few
SARPSTGDRYT | TRBJ1-2 | TRBD1 | TRBV20-1 | many
ATALFSGRRYEQY | TRBJ2-7 | . | TRBV21-1 | few
ASSRQGSSYNEQF | TRBJ2-1 | TRBD1 | TRBV2 | few
ASSPRGDQPQH | TRBJ1-5 | . | TRBV4-2 | many
ATAWREPQH | TRBJ1-5 | . | TRBV28 | once
ASSFSGLINEQF | TRBJ2-1 | TRBD2 | TRBV7-2 | few
AWSDPRQGRTEAF | TRBJ1-1 | . | TRBV30 | .
AISDPTGNNSPLH | TRBJ1-6 | . | TRBV10-3 | once
ASSLALADNEQF | TRBJ2-1 | TRBD2 | TRBV7-2 | few
ASSLSEGVTSNQPQH | TRBJ1-5 | . | TRBV19 | many
ASSPGTRSLYGYT | TRBJ1-2 | . | TRBV11-2 | .
AISESRGNTEAF | TRBJ1-1 | . | TRBV10-3 | .
ASSPPGPNNEQF | TRBJ2-1 | . | TRBV7-2 | few
ASSQDLSRWIQY | TRBJ2-4 | . | TRBV3-1 | .
ASSLFGRGTGELF | TRBJ2-2 | . | TRBV5-1 | few
ASSFKNLAVQF | TRBJ2-1 | . | TRBV28 | many
ASSYSAGKGTEAF | TRBJ1-1 | . | TRBV6-2/TRBV6-3 | .
ASSQDPRMNTEAF | TRBJ1-1 | . | TRBV4-3 | once
AWRIQAGGEQY | TRBJ2-7 | TRBD1 | TRBV30 | few
ATSEIAGGPTEQF | TRBJ2-1 | TRBD2 | TRBV24-1 | .
SAPDNQETQY | TRBJ2-5 | . | TRBV20-1 | .
ASRKDSTYGYT | TRBJ1-2 | . | TRBV6-2/TRBV6-3 | few
SVQGSADTQY | TRBJ2-3 | . | TRBV29-1 | few
ASHRTSGSYNEQF | TRBJ2-1 | TRBD2 | TRBV19 | .
ASTKAEPYEQY | TRBJ2-7 | . | TRBV6-2/TRBV6-3 | few
ASSLGGAGLYNEQF | TRBJ2-1 | . | TRBV7-6 | many
SAMGLTYNEQF | TRBJ2-1 | . | TRBV20-1 | .
ASSKITDTQY | TRBJ2-3 | . | TRBV7-2 | few
SVHITGGGYGYT | TRBJ1-2 | TRBD1 | TRBV29-1 | few
ASSYSSRVWENTGELF | TRBJ2-2 | . | TRBV6-5 | few
ASSRGPVANEKLF | TRBJ1-4 | . | TRBV6-6 | few